A selection of T cell receptor beta chains follows, all from one sample in a study of shared clonotypes between healthy human individuals. Assay: immunoSEQ multiplex PCR; the TCRdb copy retains only in-frame clones and omits some. Here the sample spans under 1,100,000 clones, 65% to 75% being singletons. The sequencing input was memory CD4+ T cells sorted from blood. The receptors come from a man younger than 35 in good health. The CDR3 runs from the conserved cysteine through the conserved F or W. Each record gives: D gene, J gene, clone size, V gene, CDR3 protein, CDR3 DNA. The D gene is left open where the match is weak. Size is stated for part of the rows, as once, few or many counts, or as a class when the clone is expanded.

TRBD2 | TRBJ2-7 | . | TRBV28 | CASFIAGGPTEQYF | TGTGCCAGCTTCATAGCGGGAGGGCCAACCGAGCAGTACTTC
. | TRBJ1-6 | . | TRBV7-6 | CASSPTAGPLHF | TGTGCCAGCAGCCCCACGGCGGGGCCCCTCCACTTT
. | TRBJ2-2 | many | TRBV9 | CASSVGGTKSGELFF | TGTGCCAGCAGCGTAGGTGGAACAAAATCCGGGGAGCTGTTTTTT
TRBD1 | TRBJ2-3 | few | TRBV18 | CASSPRQGTTDTQYF | TGTGCCAGCTCACCCCGACAGGGGACCACAGATACGCAGTATTTT
. | TRBJ2-2 | . | TRBV5-1 | CASREQGNTGELFF | TGCGCCAGCAGAGAACAGGGTAACACCGGGGAGCTGTTTTTT
. | TRBJ2-7 | . | TRBV2 | CASRADSYEQYF | TGTGCCAGCAGGGCTGACTCCTACGAGCAGTACTTC
. | TRBJ1-4 | . | TRBV19 | CASSPSVPTREKLFF | TGTGCCAGTAGTCCCTCTGTCCCGACGAGGGAAAAACTGTTTTTT
. | TRBJ1-4 | . | TRBV28 | CASSSRQATNEKLFF | TGTGCCAGCAGTTCCAGACAGGCAACTAATGAAAAACTGTTTTTT
. | TRBJ1-3 | . | TRBV18 | CASSTDPGNTIYF | TGTGCCAGCTCGACAGACCCGGGAAACACCATATATTTT
. | TRBJ1-4 | . | TRBV5-1 | CASSLAGTENEKLFF | TGCGCCAGCAGCCTCGCCGGGACTGAAAATGAAAAACTGTTTTTT
. | TRBJ2-7 | . | TRBV5-1 | CASSLGNTYEQYF | TGCGCCAGCAGCTTGGGGAATACCTACGAGCAGTACTTC
TRBD2 | TRBJ2-3 | . | TRBV5-4 | CASSAVGTSGGRTDTQYF | TGTGCCAGCAGCGCGGTAGGGACTAGCGGGGGGCGCACAGATACGCAGTATTTT
TRBD1 | TRBJ2-4 | . | TRBV18 | CASSRRTGGWAGDIQYF | TGTGCCAGCTCACGTCGGACAGGGGGTTGGGCAGGAGACATTCAGTACTTC
TRBD1 | TRBJ1-6 | . | TRBV9 | CASSASGQGGSPLHF | TGTGCCAGCAGCGCTTCGGGACAGGGAGGTTCACCCCTCCACTTT
. | TRBJ2-3 | . | TRBV7-9 | CASSLGSLAADTQYF | TGTGCCAGCAGCTTAGGTTCATTAGCGGCAGATACGCAGTATTTT
TRBD1 | TRBJ2-7 | . | TRBV2 | CASQGELSEQYF | TGTGCCAGCCAGGGGGAGTTGTCCGAGCAGTACTTC
TRBD1 | TRBJ2-1 | . | TRBV30 | CAWSGQGGQFF | TGTGCCTGGAGCGGACAGGGGGGACAGTTCTTC
TRBD1 | TRBJ1-6 | . | TRBV10-2 | CASSLGQGSSPLHF | TGCGCCAGCAGCTTGGGACAGGGCTCTTCACCCCTCCACTTT
TRBD1 | TRBJ2-1 | . | TRBV6-5 | CASSYGTGLTNEQFF | TGTGCCAGCAGTTACGGGACAGGGCTGACTAATGAGCAGTTCTTC
. | TRBJ1-6 | few | TRBV19 | CASSIGFNSPLHF | TGTGCCAGTAGTATAGGGTTTAATTCACCCCTCCACTTT
TRBD1 | TRBJ1-1 | . | TRBV10-1 | CASSEQGGTEAFF | TGCGCCAGCAGTGAGCAGGGGGGCACTGAAGCTTTCTTT
TRBD1 | TRBJ2-1 | . | TRBV19 | CASSIDGTGSSYNEQFF | TGTGCCAGTAGTATAGATGGGACAGGGAGCTCCTACAATGAGCAGTTCTTC
TRBD1 | TRBJ2-7 | few | TRBV11-2 | CASSEPGQGYSYEQYF | TGTGCCAGCAGTGAACCGGGACAGGGATACTCCTACGAGCAGTACTTC
TRBD1 | TRBJ2-1 | . | TRBV7-2 | CASSSGTGGERPYNEQFF | TGTGCCAGCAGCTCCGGGACAGGGGGCGAGAGACCCTACAATGAGCAGTTCTTC
TRBD1 | TRBJ2-3 | . | TRBV6-6 | CASNDWETGGTDTQYF | TGTGCCAGCAACGACTGGGAGACAGGGGGCACAGATACGCAGTATTTT
. | TRBJ1-6 | . | TRBV10-2 | CASSTLAGNSPLHF | TGCGCCAGCAGTACCTTAGCCGGGAATTCACCCCTCCACTTT
TRBD2 | TRBJ2-3 | . | TRBV7-6 | CASSLRGLAGPSTDTQYF | TGTGCCAGCAGCCTAAGAGGTCTAGCGGGGCCGAGCACAGATACGCAGTATTTT
. | TRBJ2-2 | few | TRBV2 | CASSEEGELFF | TGTGCCAGCAGTGAAGAGGGGGAGCTGTTTTTT
. | TRBJ2-7 | few | TRBV7-2 | CASSLGVGEQYF | TGTGCCAGCAGCTTAGGGGTTGGGGAGCAGTACTTC
. | TRBJ2-5 | . | TRBV25-1 | CASSEHRGQGETQYF | TGTGCCAGCAGTGAACACCGGGGTCAAGGAGAGACCCAGTACTTC
. | TRBJ1-5 | . | TRBV7-2 | CASSLGSFPNQPQHF | TGTGCCAGCAGCTTAGGCTCGTTCCCCAATCAGCCCCAGCATTTT
. | TRBJ1-4 | . | TRBV28 | CASSWSGEKLFF | TGTGCCAGCAGCTGGAGTGGAGAAAAACTGTTTTTT
. | TRBJ2-3 | . | TRBV6-1 | CASSEGAGWADTQYF | TGTGCCAGCAGTGAAGGGGCGGGGTGGGCAGATACGCAGTATTTT
TRBD1 | TRBJ1-2 | . | TRBV29-1 | CSVPLGTGGFTNYGYTF | TGCAGCGTCCCCCTCGGGACAGGGGGCTTTACTAACTATGGCTACACCTTC
. | TRBJ1-4 | . | TRBV6-5 | CASSSKGMVLFF | TGTGCCAGCAGTTCAAAGGGAATGGTGCTGTTTTTT
TRBD2 | TRBJ2-1 | once | TRBV30 | CAWSAGTSGYNEQFF | TGTGCCTGGAGTGCCGGGACTAGCGGTTACAATGAGCAGTTCTTC
. | TRBJ2-2 | once | TRBV6-5 | CASSYSGRNTGELFF | TGTGCCAGCAGTTACTCGGGACGTAACACCGGGGAGCTGTTTTTT
. | TRBJ2-5 | . | TRBV10-3 | CAISGTQETQYF | TGTGCCATCAGTGGTACCCAAGAGACCCAGTACTTC
. | TRBJ1-2 | . | TRBV5-4 | CASSSRDPKPYGYTF | TGTGCCAGCAGCTCAAGGGACCCAAAGCCATATGGCTACACCTTC
TRBD2 | TRBJ2-5 | once | TRBV30 | CAWSVGVRRSGDPQETQYF | TGTGCCTGGAGTGTAGGGGTGCGGCGGAGCGGGGACCCTCAAGAGACCCAGTACTTC
. | TRBJ1-2 | . | TRBV6-5 | CASSYGGGYGYTF | TGTGCCAGCAGTTACGGGGGAGGCTATGGCTACACCTTC
. | TRBJ1-4 | . | TRBV18 | CASSPEGGEKLFF | TGTGCCAGCTCACCGGAGGGGGGTGAAAAACTGTTTTTT
. | TRBJ1-1 | . | TRBV2 | CASRENWTANTEAFF | TGTGCCAGCAGGGAAAATTGGACGGCGAACACTGAAGCTTTCTTT
. | TRBJ2-2 | . | TRBV6-1 | CASRTPGPGIGELFF | TGTGCCAGCAGGACCCCGGGACCGGGCATCGGGGAGCTGTTTTTT
. | TRBJ2-3 | . | TRBV10-3 | CAISESGGVADTQYF | TGTGCCATCAGTGAGAGCGGCGGGGTGGCAGATACGCAGTATTTT
. | TRBJ2-6 | . | TRBV18 | CASSPETLAGAGANVLTF | TGTGCCAGCTCACCAGAAACACTGGCAGGGGCTGGGGCCAACGTCCTGACTTTC
TRBD1 | TRBJ1-1 | . | TRBV18 | CASSLGQVNTEAFF | TGTGCCAGCTCACTAGGACAGGTGAACACTGAAGCTTTCTTT
TRBD2 | TRBJ2-7 | . | TRBV7-2 | CASSLVLAGGTEQYF | TGTGCCAGCAGCTTAGTCCTAGCGGGAGGGACCGAGCAGTACTTC
. | TRBJ2-5 | . | TRBV14 | CASSPTYGTEGFVETQYF | TGTGCCAGCAGCCCTACCTACGGGACGGAGGGGTTCGTAGAGACCCAGTACTTC